This T cell receptor (beta chain) was obtained from a study of early T cells in non-severe SARS-CoV-2 infection. Study at large: RNA in bulk from unsorted whole blood was sequenced, and chains were unpaired.

This clonotype came up many times. Each CDR3 protein gets one entry after TCRdb re-called the 5' RACE reads with MiXCR. The sample records 45,000 to 70,000 distinct CDR3 sequences, about 8% being singletons. The germline gives CDR1 SGHVS, CDR2 FNYEAQ. There are 13 residues in the CDR3. Trimming pared 3 bases from V and 6 bases from J, leaving 6 bases between. The sequence came from an adult who was a healthcare worker with PCR-confirmed SARS-CoV-2 infection or an uninfected control (not recorded which). The chain has TRBV7-6 and TRBJ1-6; D remains ambiguous. The sample consisted of whole blood, taken at baseline. CDR3 bases: TGTGCCAGCAGCTTGAGCCCTAATTCACCCCTCCACTTT. Amino acids: CASSLSPNSPLHF. Drawing the rest from reference TRBV7-6 and TRBJ1-6, the complete variable domain is GAGVSQSPRYKVTKRGQDVALRCDPISGHVSLYWYRQALGQGPEFLTYFNYEAQQDKSGLPNDRFSAERPEGSISTLTIQRTEQRDSAMYRCASSLSPNSPLHFGNGTRLTVT.